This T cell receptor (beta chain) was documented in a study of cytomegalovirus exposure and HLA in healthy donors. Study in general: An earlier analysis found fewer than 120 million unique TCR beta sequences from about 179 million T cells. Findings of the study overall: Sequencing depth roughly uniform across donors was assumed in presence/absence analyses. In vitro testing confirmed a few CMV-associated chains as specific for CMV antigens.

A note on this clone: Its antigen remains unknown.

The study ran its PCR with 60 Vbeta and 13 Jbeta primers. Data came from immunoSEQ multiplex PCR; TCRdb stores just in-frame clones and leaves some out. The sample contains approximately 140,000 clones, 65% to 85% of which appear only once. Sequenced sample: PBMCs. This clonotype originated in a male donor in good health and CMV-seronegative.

CDR3 loop: CPEGLAGVREQFF. CDR3 nucleotide sequence: TGTCCAGAGGGACTAGCGGGAGTCAGAGAGCAGTTCTTC. The V call is TRBV6-6, the J call TRBJ2-1; TRBD2 matches at 14 bases. This CDR3 comprises 13 residues. Per the germline V gene, CDR1 is MNHNY and CDR2 is SVGAGI (reference sequence).